This T cell receptor (beta chain) comes out of a study of blood T cell repertoires in COVID-19 (dated by TCRdb to the early 2020s). About the full investigation: Samples from collaborators originated in the United States, Italy and Spain and spanned both the acute and convalescent phases of COVID-19. Deeply sampled blood TCRbeta repertoires from subjects exposed to, actively infected with, or recovered from COVID-19 were included in the dataset. Sample metadata almost always included a de-identified subject ID, COVID-19 status, age in years and sex. The prospective study material was composed of cDNA or gDNA derived from T cells, B-cell-depleted T cells, or PBMCs. The repertoires were made available in a free public database intended to serve as a resource for research on the immune response to SARS-CoV-2. HLA class I and class II types, where available, came from metadata supplied by the sample provider rather than from assay-based typing. Samples were obtained from the ongoing ImmuneRACE study (first 160 participants) and from over 1,000 subjects provided by 6 global collaborators.

TCRbeta CDR3 regions were amplified from genomic DNA by means of the immunoSEQ Assay, a bias-controlled multiplex PCR. The original methods were these. Nucleated cell counts per sample were estimated from amplification of reference gene primers within the assay. To quantify the absolute abundance of each unique TCRbeta CDR3 rearrangement, sequence reads were collapsed and filtered. For each sample, productive Simpson clonality was calculated by taking the square root of Simpson's diversity index across productive rearrangements. Imported from immuneACCESS, the table was reduced by TCRdb to in-frame sequences with V and J called. These copies leave out some clones; in studies compared against another copy, an unresolved V gene accounts for under half, and the cause of the remainder is not known. The V and J calls and clone size come from that table; D and trimming were worked out from the DNA. For this sample there are some 270,000 clones; 80% to 85% appear just once. The top ten clonotypes cover around 3.6% of the sample.

What the authors observed across the whole study: The amount of clinical and demographic metadata varied by source and participant and was provided uncurated.

In the prospective study, participants were roughly 18 to 95 years old, resided in under 30 geographic areas of the United States, and were enrolled through a virtual design. To assign participants to cohorts, the prospective study relied on clinical history that participants themselves reported in a screening survey and a study questionnaire. Recovered participants in ImmuneRACE Cohort 3 were defined as having two consecutive negative NP/OP PCR tests, clearance from a healthcare professional, or resolution of symptoms. Mobile phlebotomists in the prospective study collected whole blood, serum and a nasopharyngeal or oropharyngeal swab from every participant. Participants in the prospective study had the option to provide additional blood draws and questionnaires over a roughly 2-month period. Blood samples from the prospective study were shipped frozen or at room temperature prior to DNA extraction.

With regard to this clone: It lacks a known antigen. Nothing much larger sits one base from this clone, and base qualities are not available.

The CDR3 spans 14 residues, from the cysteine through the phenylalanine. Solely the CDR3 DNA is kept, with 42 bases framed from the first base. V is cut by 4 bases and J by 4 bases, and the space between the germline ends is 15 bases. CDR1 and CDR2 were assigned from the germline V gene (reference sequence) as SGHNT and YYREEE. Sequenced: PBMCs or T cells enriched from blood (not recorded which). The V and J segments used are TRBV5-4 and TRBJ2-7; the D gene is perhaps TRBD1, on 7 matching bases. The receptor was isolated from a man aged 50-59 years who had recovered from COVID-19. This receptor has the CDR3 CASSGGTVDYEQYF. The DNA sequence follows: TGTGCCAGCAGCGGCGGGACAGTGGATTACGAGCAGTACTTC.